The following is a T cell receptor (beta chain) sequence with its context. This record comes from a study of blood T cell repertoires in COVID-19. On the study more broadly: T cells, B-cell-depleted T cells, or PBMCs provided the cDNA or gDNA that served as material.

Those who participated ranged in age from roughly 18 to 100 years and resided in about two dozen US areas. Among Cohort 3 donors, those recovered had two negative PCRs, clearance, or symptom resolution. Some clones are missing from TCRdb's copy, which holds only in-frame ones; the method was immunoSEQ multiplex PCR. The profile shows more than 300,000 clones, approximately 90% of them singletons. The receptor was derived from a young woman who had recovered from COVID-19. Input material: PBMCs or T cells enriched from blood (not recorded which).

CDR3 DNA: TGTGCCAGTAGTACACAGGGGCGTGGAAACACCATATATTTT. Amino acids: CASSTQGRGNTIYF. V usage is TRBV19 and J usage is TRBJ1-3; 7 nucleotides match TRBD1. The CDR3 covers 14 residues. With V trimmed by 4 bases and J by 3 bases, 3 bases remained unmatched. CDR1 and CDR2 (germline): LNHDA, SQIVND (reference sequence).